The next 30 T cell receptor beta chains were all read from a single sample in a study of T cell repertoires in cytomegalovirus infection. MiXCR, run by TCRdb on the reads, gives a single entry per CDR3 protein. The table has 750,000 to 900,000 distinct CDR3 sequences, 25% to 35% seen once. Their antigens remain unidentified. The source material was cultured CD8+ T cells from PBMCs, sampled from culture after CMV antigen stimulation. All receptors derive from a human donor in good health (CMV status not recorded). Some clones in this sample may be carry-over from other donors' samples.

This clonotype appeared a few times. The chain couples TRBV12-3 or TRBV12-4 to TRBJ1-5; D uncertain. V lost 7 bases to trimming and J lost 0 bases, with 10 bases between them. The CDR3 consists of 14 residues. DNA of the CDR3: TGTGCCAGCATCCCAGGAGGTAGCAATCAGCCCCAGCATTTT. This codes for CASIPGGSNQPQHF.

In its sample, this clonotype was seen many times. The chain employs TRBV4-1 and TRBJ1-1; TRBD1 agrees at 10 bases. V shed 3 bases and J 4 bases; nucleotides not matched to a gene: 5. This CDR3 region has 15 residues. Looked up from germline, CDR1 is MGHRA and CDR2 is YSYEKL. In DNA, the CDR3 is TGCGCCAGCAGCCATCCCGGGACAGGGGCCACTGAAGCTTTCTTT. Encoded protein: CASSHPGTGATEAFF.

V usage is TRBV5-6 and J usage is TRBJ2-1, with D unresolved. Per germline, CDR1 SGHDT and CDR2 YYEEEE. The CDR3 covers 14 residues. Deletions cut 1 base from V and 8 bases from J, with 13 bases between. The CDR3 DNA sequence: TGTGCCAGCAGCTTGATCGGGTTCGCCGATGAGCAGTTCTTC. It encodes CASSLIGFADEQFF. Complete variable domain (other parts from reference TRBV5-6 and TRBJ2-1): DAGVTQSPTHLIKTRGQQVTLRCSPKSGHDTVSWYQQALGQGPQFIFQYYEEEERQRGNFPDRFSGHQFPNYSSELNVNALLLGDSALYLCASSLIGFADEQFFGPGTRLTVL.

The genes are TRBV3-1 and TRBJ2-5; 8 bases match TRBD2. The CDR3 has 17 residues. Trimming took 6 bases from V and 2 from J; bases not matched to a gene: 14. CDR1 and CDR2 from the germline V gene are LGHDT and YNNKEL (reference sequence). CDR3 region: CASRVDSSSGAQETQYF. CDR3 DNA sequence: TGTGCCAGCAGAGTAGATTCAAGTAGCGGGGCACAAGAGACCCAGTACTTC.

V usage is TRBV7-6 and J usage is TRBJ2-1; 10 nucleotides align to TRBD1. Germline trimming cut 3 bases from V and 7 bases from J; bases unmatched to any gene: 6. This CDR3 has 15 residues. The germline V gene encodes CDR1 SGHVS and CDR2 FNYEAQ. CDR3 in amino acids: CASSFGTGEGNEQFF. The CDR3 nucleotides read TGTGCCAGCAGCTTCGGGACAGGGGAGGGGAATGAGCAGTTCTTC.

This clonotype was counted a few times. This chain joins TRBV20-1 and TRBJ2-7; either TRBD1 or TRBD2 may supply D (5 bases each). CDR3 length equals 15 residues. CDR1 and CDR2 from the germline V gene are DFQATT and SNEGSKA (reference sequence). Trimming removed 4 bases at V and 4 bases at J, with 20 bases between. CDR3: CSANSLQGTGYEQYF. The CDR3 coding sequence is TGCAGTGCTAATAGCCTTCAAGGGACCGGGTACGAGCAGTACTTC.

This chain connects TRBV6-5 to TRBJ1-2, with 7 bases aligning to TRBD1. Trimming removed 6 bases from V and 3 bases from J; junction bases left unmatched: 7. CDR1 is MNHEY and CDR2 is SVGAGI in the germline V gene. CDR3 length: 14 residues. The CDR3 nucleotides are TGTGCCAGCAGCCCTACAGGGGACTACTATGGCTACACCTTC. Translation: CASSPTGDYYGYTF.

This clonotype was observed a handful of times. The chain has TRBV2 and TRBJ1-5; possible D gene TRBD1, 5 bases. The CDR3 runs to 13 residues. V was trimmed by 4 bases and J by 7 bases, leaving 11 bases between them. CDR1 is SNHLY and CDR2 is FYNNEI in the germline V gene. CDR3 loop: CASSVRDYQPQHF. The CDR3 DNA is TGTGCCAGCAGTGTCAGGGATTACCAGCCCCAGCATTTT.

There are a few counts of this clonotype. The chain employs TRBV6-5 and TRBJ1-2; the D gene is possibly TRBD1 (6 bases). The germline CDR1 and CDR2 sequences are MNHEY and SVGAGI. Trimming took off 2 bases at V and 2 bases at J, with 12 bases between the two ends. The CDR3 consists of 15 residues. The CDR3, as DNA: TGTGCCAGCAGTTACCACCCTACAGGGAACTATGGCTACACCTTC. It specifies CASSYHPTGNYGYTF.

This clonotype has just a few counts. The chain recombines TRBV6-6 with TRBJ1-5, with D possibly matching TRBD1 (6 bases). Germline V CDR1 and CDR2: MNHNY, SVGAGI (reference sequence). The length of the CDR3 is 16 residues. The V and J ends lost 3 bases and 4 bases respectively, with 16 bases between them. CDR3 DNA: TGTGCCAGCAGTTATCAAAGGGGGGATATGAATCAGCCCCAGCATTTT. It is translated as CASSYQRGDMNQPQHF.

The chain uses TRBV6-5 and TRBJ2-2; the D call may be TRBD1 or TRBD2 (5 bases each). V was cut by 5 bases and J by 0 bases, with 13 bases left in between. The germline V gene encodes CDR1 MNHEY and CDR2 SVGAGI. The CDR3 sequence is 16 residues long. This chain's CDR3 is CASSNTGTPNTGELFF. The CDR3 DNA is TGTGCCAGCAGTAATACCGGGACCCCGAACACCGGGGAGCTGTTTTTT.

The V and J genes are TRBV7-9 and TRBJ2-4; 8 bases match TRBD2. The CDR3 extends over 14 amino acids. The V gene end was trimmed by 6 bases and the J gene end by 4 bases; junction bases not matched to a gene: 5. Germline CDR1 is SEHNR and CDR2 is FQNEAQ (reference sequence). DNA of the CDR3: TGTGCCAGCAGTCCAGCGGGGGCGAAAAACATTCAGTACTTC. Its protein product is CASSPAGAKNIQYF.

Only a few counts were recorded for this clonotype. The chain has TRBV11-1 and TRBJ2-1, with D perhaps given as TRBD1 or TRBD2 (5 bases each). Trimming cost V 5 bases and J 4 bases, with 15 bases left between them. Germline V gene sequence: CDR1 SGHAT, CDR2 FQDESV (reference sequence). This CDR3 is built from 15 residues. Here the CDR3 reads CASSAGTGIYNEQFF. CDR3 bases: TGTGCCAGCAGCGCCGGGACGGGAATATACAATGAGCAGTTCTTC.

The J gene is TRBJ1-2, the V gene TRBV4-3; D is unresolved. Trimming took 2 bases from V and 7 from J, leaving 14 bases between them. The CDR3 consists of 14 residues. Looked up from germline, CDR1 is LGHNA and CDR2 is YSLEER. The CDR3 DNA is TGCGCCAGCAGCCAAAGGACGGGGAGTTCTGGCTACACCTTC. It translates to CASSQRTGSSGYTF.

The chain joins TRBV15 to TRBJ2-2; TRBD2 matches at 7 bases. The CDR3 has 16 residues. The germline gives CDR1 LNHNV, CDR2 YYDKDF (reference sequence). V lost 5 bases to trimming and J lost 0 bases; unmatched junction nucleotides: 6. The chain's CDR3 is CATSPDGGANTGELFF. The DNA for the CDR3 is TGTGCCACCAGCCCCGATGGGGGGGCGAACACCGGGGAGCTGTTTTTT.

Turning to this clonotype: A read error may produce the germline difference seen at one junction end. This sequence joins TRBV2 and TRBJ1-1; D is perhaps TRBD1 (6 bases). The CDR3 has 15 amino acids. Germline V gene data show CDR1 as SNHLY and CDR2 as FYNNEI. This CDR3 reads CASPEGGGMNTEAFF. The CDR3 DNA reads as TGCGCCAGCCCTGAAGGGGGGGGCATGAACACTGAAGCTTTCTTT.

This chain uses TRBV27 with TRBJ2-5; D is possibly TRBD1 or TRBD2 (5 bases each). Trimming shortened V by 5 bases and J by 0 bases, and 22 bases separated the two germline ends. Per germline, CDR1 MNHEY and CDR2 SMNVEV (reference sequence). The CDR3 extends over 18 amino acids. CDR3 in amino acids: CASSPSRGRERDQETQYF. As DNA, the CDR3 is TGTGCCAGCAGTCCTTCCCGGGGCAGGGAAAGGGACCAAGAGACCCAGTACTTC.

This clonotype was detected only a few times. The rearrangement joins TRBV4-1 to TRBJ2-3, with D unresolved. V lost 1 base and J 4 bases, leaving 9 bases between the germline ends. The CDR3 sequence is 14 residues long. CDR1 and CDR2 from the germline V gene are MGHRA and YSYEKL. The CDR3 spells CASSQVTDADTQYF. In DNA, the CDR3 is TGCGCCAGCAGCCAAGTGACCGACGCAGATACGCAGTATTTT.

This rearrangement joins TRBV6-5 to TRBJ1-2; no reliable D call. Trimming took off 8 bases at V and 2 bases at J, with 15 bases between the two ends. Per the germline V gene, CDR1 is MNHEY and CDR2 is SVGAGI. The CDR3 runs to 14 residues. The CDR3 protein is CASAPSQGNYGYTF. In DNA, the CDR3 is TGTGCCAGCGCGCCATCTCAAGGGAACTATGGCTACACCTTC.

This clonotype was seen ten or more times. The DNA for the CDR3 is TGTGCCAGCAGCTCCCAGCGCTTGACAGCCGGCGAAGAAAAACTGTTTTTT. Its translation is CASSSQRLTAGEEKLFF. The gene calls are TRBV7-2 and TRBJ1-4; D perhaps matches TRBD1 (5 bases). Germline V CDR1 and CDR2: SGHTA, FQGNSA. The CDR3 runs 17 residues. Trimming removed 4 bases from V and 8 bases from J, with 23 bases in between.

CDR3 protein: CASSHNRGVQPQHF. CDR3 in DNA: TGCGCCAGCAGCCACAACAGGGGAGTCCAGCCCCAGCATTTT. The chain couples TRBV4-3 to TRBJ1-5; 7 bases agree with TRBD1. V lost 3 bases to trimming and J lost 7 bases; unmatched junction nucleotides: 6. Germline lookup yields CDR1 LGHNA and CDR2 YSLEER. The CDR3 contains 14 residues.

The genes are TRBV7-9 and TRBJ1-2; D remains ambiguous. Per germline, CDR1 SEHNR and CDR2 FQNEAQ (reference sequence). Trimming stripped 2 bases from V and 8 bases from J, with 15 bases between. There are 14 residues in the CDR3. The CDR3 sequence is CASSLFFRAYGYTF. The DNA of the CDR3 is TGTGCCAGCAGCTTATTCTTTAGGGCATACGGCTACACCTTC.

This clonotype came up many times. In DNA form, the CDR3 reads TGTGCCAGCAGCTTAGCGTTCCGTTTTAAGAGCAATCAGCCCCAGCATTTT. The encoded protein is CASSLAFRFKSNQPQHF. The chain combines TRBV7-2 with TRBJ1-5; D gene uncertain. Germline V lookup: CDR1 SGHTA, CDR2 FQGNSA. CDR3 length: 17 amino acids. V shed 0 bases and J shed 1 base, with 13 bases lying between them. Variable domain in full (rest from reference TRBV7-2 and TRBJ1-5): GAGVSQSPSNKVTEKGKDVELRCDPISGHTALYWYRQSLGQGLEFLIYFQGNSAPDKSGLPSDRFSAERTGGSVSTLTIQRTQQEDSAVYLCASSLAFRFKSNQPQHFGDGTRLSIL.

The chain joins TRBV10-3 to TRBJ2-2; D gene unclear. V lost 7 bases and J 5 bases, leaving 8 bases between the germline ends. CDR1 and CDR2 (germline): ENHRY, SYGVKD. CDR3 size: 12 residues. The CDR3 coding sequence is TGTGCCATCATGGGGTTGACCGGGGAGCTGTTTTTT. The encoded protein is CAIMGLTGELFF.

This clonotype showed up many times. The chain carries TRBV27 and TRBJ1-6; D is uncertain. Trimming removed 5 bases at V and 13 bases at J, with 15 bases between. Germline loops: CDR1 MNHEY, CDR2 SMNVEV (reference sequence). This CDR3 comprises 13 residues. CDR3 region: CASSLDLIRPLHF. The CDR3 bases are TGTGCCAGCAGTCTTGACCTGATCAGGCCCCTCCACTTT.

The CDR3 protein is CASSELGSGVPGELFF. In nucleotides, the CDR3 is TGTGCCAGCAGTGAATTGGGTAGCGGGGTTCCCGGGGAGCTGTTTTTT. This chain connects TRBV25-1 to TRBJ2-2, with TRBD2 matching over 8 bases. The CDR3 has 16 residues. Germline CDR1 is MGHDK and CDR2 is SYGVNS. The junction had 7 bases not matched to a gene; V was cut back by 1 base and J by 6 bases.

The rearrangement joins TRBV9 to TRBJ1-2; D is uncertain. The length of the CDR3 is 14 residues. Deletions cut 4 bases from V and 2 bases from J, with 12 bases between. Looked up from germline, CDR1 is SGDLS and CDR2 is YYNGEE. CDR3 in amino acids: CASSTGRKNYGYTF. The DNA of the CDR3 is TGTGCCAGCAGCACCGGGCGGAAGAACTATGGCTACACCTTC.

The CDR3, as DNA: TGTGCCAGCAGTGAAAAACCACTCTCCTACGAGCAGTACTTC. This gives the protein CASSEKPLSYEQYF. The V gene is TRBV2, the J gene TRBJ2-7; D remains unclear. The CDR3 covers 14 residues. V was shortened by 2 bases and J by 0 bases, with 8 bases between the two germline ends. From germline, CDR1 is SNHLY and CDR2 FYNNEI.

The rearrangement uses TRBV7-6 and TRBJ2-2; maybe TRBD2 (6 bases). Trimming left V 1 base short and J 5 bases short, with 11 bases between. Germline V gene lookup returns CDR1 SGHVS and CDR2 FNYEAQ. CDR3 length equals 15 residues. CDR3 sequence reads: CASSLGAGRTGELFF. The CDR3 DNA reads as TGTGCCAGCAGCTTAGGTGCGGGGCGGACCGGGGAGCTGTTTTTT.

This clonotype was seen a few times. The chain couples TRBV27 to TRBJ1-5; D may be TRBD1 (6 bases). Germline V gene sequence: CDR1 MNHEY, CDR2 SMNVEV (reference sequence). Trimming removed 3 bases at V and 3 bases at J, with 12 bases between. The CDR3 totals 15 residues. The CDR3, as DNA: TGTGCCAGCAGTTTGGACAGAAGCTTCAATCAGCCCCAGCATTTT. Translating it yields CASSLDRSFNQPQHF.